This TCR beta chain was observed in a study of cytomegalovirus exposure and HLA in healthy donors. Study-level results: A later look showed TCR association rates differing by HLA locus, highest for DRB1 and lowest for HLA-C. The classifier reportedly diagnosed cytomegalovirus status with high specificity and sensitivity. Serostatus for CMV was the only available immune exposure information.

This PCR relied on a set of 60 Vbeta primers and 13 Jbeta primers. The protocol was immunoSEQ multiplex PCR, while the TCRdb copy is restricted to in-frame clones and leaves out a portion. Here the sample spans approximately 100,000 clones, 84% being singletons. Notes on this clone: Antigen unknown.

The CDR3 contains 15 residues. The V and J ends lost 6 bases and 10 bases respectively, with 24 bases between them. Germline loops: CDR1 MDHEN, CDR2 SYDVKM. The sample was PBMCs. This chain joins TRBV28 and TRBJ1-1; D may be TRBD1 (6 bases). The source of this sequence is a woman under 30 in good health and CMV-seronegative. The CDR3 DNA reads as TGTGCCAGCAGCCCTCACACAGGGCCCTCCGGAGGAGCTTTCTTT. It translates to CASSPHTGPSGGAFF.